This T cell receptor beta chain was captured by sequencing in a study of control samples from healthy donors and cancer patients. Germline CDR1 reads SGHAT; CDR2 reads FQNNGV. The CDR3 contains 15 residues. V was trimmed by 4 bases and J by 8 bases, leaving 20 bases between them. Sequencing was performed with immunoSEQ multiplex PCR; in TCRdb, only in-frame clones are kept and a portion is missing. The sample consists of some 200,000 clones, roughly 94% of them appearing once. The receptor's source is a man aged 45-65 years in good health. The chain recombines TRBV11-2 with TRBJ1-2; D call uncertain. The source material was blood. The CDR3 bases are TGTGCCAGCAGCTCATCGGAGGCAGGTCAGGAGGGCTACACCTTC. Residues: CASSSSEAGQEGYTF.